The 26 T cell receptor beta chains given below trace back to one sample, sequenced in a study of identical twins. TCRdb fed the 5' RACE reads into MiXCR, producing one record per CDR3 protein. In the table there are 200,000 to 300,000 distinct CDR3 sequences, roughly a tenth of which are singletons. Sequencing was performed on memory T cells sorted from blood. The origin of the receptors is a man aged 50 to 60 in good health.

This sequence joins TRBV7-8 and TRBJ1-4; a weak D match, TRBD1 (5 bases). Germline loops: CDR1 SGHVS, CDR2 FQNEAQ. CDR3 length equals 14 residues. Trimming pared 8 bases from V and 6 bases from J, leaving 16 bases between. The CDR3 DNA is TGTGCCAGCGCGAAGGGGAGGCTCGATGAAAAACTGTTTTTT. It specifies CASAKGRLDEKLFF. Full variable domain (missing parts from reference TRBV7-8 and TRBJ1-4): GAGVSQSPRYKVAKRGQDVALRCDPISGHVSLFWYQQALGQGPEFLTYFQNEAQLDKSGLPSDRFFAERPEGSVSTLKIQRTQQEDSAVYLCASAKGRLDEKLFFGSGTQLSVL.

Only a few counts were recorded for this clonotype. V is TRBV7-2 and J is TRBJ1-5; the D is unclear. The CDR3 spans 14 residues. CDR1 and CDR2 from the germline V gene are SGHTA and FQGNSA. V was cut by 4 bases and J by 2 bases, with 9 bases left in between. CDR3 sequence: CASSSDNGNQPQHF. The CDR3 nucleotides read TGTGCCAGCAGCTCGGATAACGGCAATCAGCCCCAGCATTTT.

Points on this clonotype: A junction end diverges from the germline sequence, so it may reflect a read error. This rearrangement joins TRBV3-1 to TRBJ2-5; a possible D gene is TRBD2 (6 bases). The germline CDR1 and CDR2 sequences are LGHDT and YNNKEL (reference sequence). The CDR3 runs to 14 residues. Here the CDR3 DNA reads TGTGCCAGCACCCAAGGCAGCAGCGGGTTGGCCCAGTACTTC. As protein: CASTQGSSGLAQYF.

This clonotype has at least ten counts. This chain connects TRBV4-1 to TRBJ1-1, with D possibly TRBD1 on 5 matching bases. CDR3 length: 16 amino acids. Per germline, CDR1 MGHRA and CDR2 YSYEKL. Between the trimmed V and J ends, which lost 1 base and 5 bases, there was a span of 17 bases. Here the CDR3 DNA reads TGCGCCAGCAGCCAAGGAGATTTGCAGGGTTGGACTGAAGCTTTCTTT. Translation: CASSQGDLQGWTEAFF.

Many counts were recorded for this clonotype. This chain links TRBV5-1 with TRBJ2-5; the D gene is possibly TRBD1 (6 bases). V lost 0 bases and J 5 bases, leaving 11 bases between the germline ends. The CDR3 has 14 amino acids. Germline lookup yields CDR1 SGHRS and CDR2 YFSETQ. The CDR3 DNA reads TGCGCCAGCAGCTTGGACAGGGTGGAGGAGACCCAGTACTTC. Amino acid sequence: CASSLDRVEETQYF.

The J gene is TRBJ1-4, the V gene TRBV3-1; 10 nucleotides align to TRBD1. Germline lookup yields CDR1 LGHDT and CDR2 YNNKEL (reference sequence). This CDR3 has 15 residues. The ends lost 1 base at V and 4 bases at J; junction bases unmatched: 0. The CDR3: CASSQGTGGNEKLFF. The CDR3, as DNA: TGTGCCAGCAGCCAAGGGACAGGGGGTAATGAAAAACTGTTTTTT.

This clonotype was counted a few times. The chain has TRBV18 and TRBJ2-1; 7 bases match TRBD1. The CDR3 has 15 amino acids. After removal of 0 bases from V and 9 bases from J, the junction contained 8 bases not matched to a gene. CDR1 and CDR2 (germline): KGHSH, LQKENI. Written as DNA, the CDR3 is TGTGCCAGCTCACCACCCCGGGACAGCGTGGGTGAGCAGTTCTTC. Protein product: CASSPPRDSVGEQFF. Full variable domain (remainder filled in from reference TRBV18 and TRBJ2-1): NAGVMQNPRHLVRRRGQEARLRCSPMKGHSHVYWYRQLPEEGLKFMVYLQKENIIDESGMPKERFSAEFPKEGPSILRIQQVVRGDSAAYFCASSPPRDSVGEQFFGPGTRLTVL.

This clonotype was recorded at least ten times. The chain joins TRBV9 to TRBJ2-2, with no clear D. The CDR3 has 14 amino acids. The V gene lost 6 bases and the J gene lost 4 bases, with 13 bases spanning the gap. The germline V gene encodes CDR1 SGDLS and CDR2 YYNGEE. CDR3 sequence reads: CASNYDPSTGELFF. The DNA of the CDR3 is TGTGCCAGCAACTACGACCCTTCCACCGGGGAGCTGTTTTTT.

The chain carries TRBV6-5 and TRBJ2-3, with 7 positions matching TRBD2. There are 16 residues in the CDR3. After removal of 5 bases from V and 0 bases from J, the junction contained 8 bases not matched to a gene. Germline V gene lookup returns CDR1 MNHEY and CDR2 SVGAGI. Written as DNA, the CDR3 is TGTGCCAGCAGTCACCAACCTAGCGGTAGCACAGATACGCAGTATTTT. Protein product: CASSHQPSGSTDTQYF.

This clonotype came up many times. The rearrangement links TRBV12-3 or TRBV12-4 to TRBJ1-4; unclear D gene. Trimming cost V 8 bases and J 5 bases, with 3 bases left between them. The length of the CDR3 is 10 residues. In DNA, the CDR3 is TGTGCCAGCGGGAATGAAAAACTGTTTTTT. This translates into CASGNEKLFF.

The J gene is TRBJ2-7, the V gene TRBV20-1; a weak D match, TRBD1 (6 bases). CDR3 length: 13 amino acids. The V gene lost 6 bases and the J gene lost 3 bases, with 15 bases spanning the gap. Germline CDR1 is DFQATT and CDR2 is SNEGSKA (reference sequence). The CDR3 sequence: CSASRQVGYEQYF. DNA for the CDR3: TGCAGTGCCAGCAGACAGGTGGGCTACGAGCAGTACTTC.

This clonotype was observed a few times. The J gene is TRBJ1-3, the V gene TRBV6-1, with a weak D call TRBD1 (5 bases). CDR3 length: 14 residues. The ends were cut back, 7 bases at V and 0 bases at J, with 10 bases in the middle. Germline-derived CDR1 and CDR2 are MNHNS and SASEGT. The CDR3 DNA reads TGTGCCAGCACACAGGAAACCTCTGGAAACACCATATATTTT. This codes for CASTQETSGNTIYF.

Ten or more counts support this clonotype. This chain links TRBV7-8 with TRBJ2-7; 7 bases are shared with TRBD1. CDR1 is SGHVS and CDR2 is FQNEAQ in the germline V gene. CDR3 size: 15 residues. V lost 1 base to trimming and J lost 2 bases; unmatched junction nucleotides: 5. DNA of the CDR3: TGTGCCAGCAGCTTAGGGGGGACAGAGACCTACGAGCAGTACTTC. Its translation: CASSLGGTETYEQYF.

Many counts were recorded for this clonotype. The gene calls are TRBV10-3 and TRBJ2-7; D call uncertain. CDR3 size: 14 residues. The germline V gene has CDR1 ENHRY and CDR2 SYGVKD. Trimming left V 0 bases short and J 0 bases short, with 6 bases between. The CDR3 DNA reads TGTGCCATCAGTGAGTCGGCTGCCTCCTACGAGCAGTACTTC. It codes for CAISESAASYEQYF.

This clonotype was counted ten times or more. The chain joins TRBV3-1 to TRBJ2-5, with D uncertain. V dropped 4 bases and J dropped 5 bases, with 14 bases sitting between them. The CDR3 has 14 residues. Germline CDR1 and CDR2: LGHDT and YNNKEL (reference sequence). CDR3 loop: CASSPRQVGETQYF. CDR3 nucleotide sequence: TGTGCCAGCAGCCCCCGGCAGGTGGGGGAGACCCAGTACTTC.

This clonotype occurred many times. The genes are TRBV4-1 and TRBJ1-4; D is possibly TRBD1 (5 bases). Trimming shortened V by 1 base and J by 3 bases, and 9 bases separated the two germline ends. The germline gives CDR1 MGHRA, CDR2 YSYEKL. This CDR3 comprises 15 residues. This CDR3 is CASSQGTLSNEKLFF. The CDR3 coding sequence is TGCGCCAGCAGCCAAGGGACACTCTCTAATGAAAAACTGTTTTTT.

This clonotype has only a few counts. The CDR3 DNA reads as TGCAGTGCTAGGGACGAACGCACAGATACGCAGTATTTT. It encodes CSARDERTDTQYF. This chain uses TRBV20-1 with TRBJ2-3; D remains unclear. The CDR3 consists of 13 residues. Trimming removed 3 bases from V and 1 base from J, with 8 bases in between. Germline V CDR1 and CDR2: DFQATT, SNEGSKA (reference sequence).

J is TRBJ2-5 and V is TRBV20-1; D gene ambiguous. The CDR3 contains 11 residues. With 5 bases removed from V and 8 bases from J, the gap between germline ends came to 12 bases. CDR1 and CDR2 from the germline V gene are DFQATT and SNEGSKA (reference sequence). The CDR3 reads CSAQITRTQYF. DNA for the CDR3: TGCAGTGCTCAGATTACTCGAACCCAGTACTTC.

As DNA, the CDR3 is TGCAGCGTTGATTTTGGACGGACAGAAGCTTTCTTT. This encodes CSVDFGRTEAFF. The chain joins TRBV29-1 to TRBJ1-1; D is possibly TRBD1 (5 bases). Germline CDR1 and CDR2: SQVTM and ANQGSEA. The CDR3 runs to 12 residues. V shed 3 bases and J shed 8 bases, with 13 bases lying between them.

The sample holds many counts of this clonotype. The chain recombines TRBV5-1 with TRBJ1-1; maybe TRBD1 (6 bases). The CDR3 is 15 residues long. Trimming cost V 4 bases and J 0 bases, with 13 bases left between them. Germline-derived CDR1 and CDR2 are SGHRS and YFSETQ. For the CDR3, the DNA is TGCGCCAGCAGCGTGGGGACACCCATGAACACTGAAGCTTTCTTT. Protein sequence: CASSVGTPMNTEAFF.

This clonotype was seen more than once but under ten times. The chain combines TRBV6-1 with TRBJ1-3; possibly TRBD1 for D (6 bases). The V and J ends lost 10 bases and 0 bases respectively, with 13 bases between them. Germline CDR1 reads MNHNS; CDR2 reads SASEGT. The CDR3 contains 14 residues. CDR3 sequence (DNA): TGTGCCACAATTGACAGGAACTCTGGAAACACCATATATTTT. It encodes CATIDRNSGNTIYF.

There are many counts of this clonotype. This chain links TRBV9 with TRBJ2-7; D gene unclear. CDR1 and CDR2 (germline): SGDLS, YYNGEE. The CDR3 extends over 14 amino acids. V was cut by 2 bases and J by 3 bases, with 12 bases left in between. The CDR3, as DNA: TGTGCCAGCAGCGTCAGTTCCGATAGCTACGAGCAGTACTTC. Protein product: CASSVSSDSYEQYF.

This chain connects TRBV6-4 to TRBJ2-3; no firm D call. Germline-derived CDR1 and CDR2 are MRHNA and SNTAGT. The CDR3 runs 14 residues. V was shortened by 5 bases and J by 0 bases, with 9 bases between the two germline ends. The CDR3 region has the DNA TGTGCCAGCAGTCAAAGTTCTAGCACAGATACGCAGTATTTT. This codes for CASSQSSSTDTQYF.

This clonotype was recorded many times. This chain joins TRBV24-1 and TRBJ2-5; no definite D call. The germline V gene encodes CDR1 KGHDR and CDR2 SFDVKD. The CDR3 runs to 14 residues. Trimming pared 1 base from V and 3 bases from J, leaving 8 bases between. The CDR3: CATSDFPGEETQYF. CDR3 DNA: TGTGCCACCAGTGATTTTCCCGGAGAAGAGACCCAGTACTTC.

This chain uses TRBV5-6 with TRBJ2-5; TRBD2 is a possible D gene (5 bases). V was pared by 4 bases and J by 2 bases, with 12 bases between. CDR1 and CDR2 from the germline V gene are SGHDT and YYEEEE. The CDR3 is 14 amino acids. CDR3 coding DNA: TGTGCCAGCAGCAACCCGGGAACGCAAGAGACCCAGTACTTC. Protein sequence: CASSNPGTQETQYF.

This clonotype has only a few counts. V usage is TRBV28 and J usage is TRBJ1-2; possible D gene TRBD1, 5 bases. Germline loops: CDR1 MDHEN, CDR2 SYDVKM. The CDR3 runs to 14 residues. The V gene lost 7 bases and the J gene lost 1 base, with 13 bases spanning the gap. CDR3 DNA sequence: TGTGCCAGCAACCCAATCGACAGTAACTATGGCTACACCTTC. It yields the protein CASNPIDSNYGYTF.